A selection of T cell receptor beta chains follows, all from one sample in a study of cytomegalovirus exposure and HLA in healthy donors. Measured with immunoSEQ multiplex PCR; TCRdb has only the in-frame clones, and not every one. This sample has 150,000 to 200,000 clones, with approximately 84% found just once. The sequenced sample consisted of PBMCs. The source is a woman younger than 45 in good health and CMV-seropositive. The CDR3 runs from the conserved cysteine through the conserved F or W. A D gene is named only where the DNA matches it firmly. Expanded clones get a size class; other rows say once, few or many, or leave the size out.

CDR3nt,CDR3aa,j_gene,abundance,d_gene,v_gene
TGTGCCAGCAGCCAATCTGGCGGGAGCTCATACGAGCAGTACTTC,CASSQSGGSSYEQYF,TRBJ2-7,NA,TRBD2,TRBV4-2
TGTGCCAGCAGCTTAGCGGGAGGGTACACCGGGGAGCTGTTTTTT,CASSLAGGYTGELFF,TRBJ2-2,NA,TRBD2,TRBV7-6
TGTGCCAGCAGTATCCCGGGACTCTGGGGCTACACCTTC,CASSIPGLWGYTF,TRBJ1-2,NA,NA,TRBV5-6
TGTGCCAGTAGTCGAACAGGGCCTATCCGGGGCACCATATATTTT,CASSRTGPIRGTIYF,TRBJ1-3,NA,NA,TRBV19
TGTGCCAACTGGCTAGCGAGCTCCTACGAGCAGTACTTC,CANWLASSYEQYF,TRBJ2-7,NA,NA,TRBV21-1
TGTGCCAGCAGCTTCAGGGGGCTCCCTAAGATCACCTACAATGAGCAGTTCTTC,CASSFRGLPKITYNEQFF,TRBJ2-1,few,TRBD1,TRBV5-6
TGTGCCATCAGTGAATGGGCAGGGATAACCAACGATGAAGCTTTCTTT,CAISEWAGITNDEAFF,TRBJ1-1,NA,NA,TRBV10-3
TGTGCCAGCAGCTTAGTAACCGAGACCTACGAGCAGTACTTC,CASSLVTETYEQYF,TRBJ2-7,NA,NA,TRBV7-9
TGTGCCAGCAGTTTATATCTGTTGGGGACAGGCGGGAACAATGAGCAGTTCTTC,CASSLYLLGTGGNNEQFF,TRBJ2-1,NA,TRBD1,TRBV27
TGTGCCATCAGTGAGGGCAGGACTAAAGAGACCCAGTACTTC,CAISEGRTKETQYF,TRBJ2-5,NA,NA,TRBV10-3
TGTGCCAGCAGCCAAGACATGAACCTGCCCGGGAGTCTGTTTCACGAGCAGTACTTC,CASSQDMNLPGSLFHEQYF,TRBJ2-7,NA,NA,TRBV4-2
TGTGCCAGCACGCTCGTCCGGAATGAAAAACTGTTTTTT,CASTLVRNEKLFF,TRBJ1-4,NA,NA,TRBV7-9
TGTGCCAGCAGCTTAGGGAAGAGTCAGCCCCAGCATTTT,CASSLGKSQPQHF,TRBJ1-5,NA,NA,TRBV13